The text below deals with one T cell receptor (beta chain). Its specific antigen is unknown. One junction end does not reproduce the germline sequence, and a read error may be involved. Without any cell sorting, total RNA and DNA were co-extracted from approximately 22-30 mg of bulk tissue using the AllPrep DNA/RNA mini kit. Surgical resection was performed in China between 2015 and early 2016 on about 5 patients with histopathologically diagnosed primary liver carcinoma. Chronic HBV infection was present in the patients, and the patients were treatment-naive at sampling. Five spatially separated regions were sampled from each tumor: the superior, inferior, left-lateral and right-lateral poles, plus the tumor centre. More than 90% viable tumor cells were found by histology in every tumor sample. Fresh tumor and adjacent tissue pieces were bisected; one half was stored in RNAlater at -80°C, the other sent for histology.

TCRbeta-specific cDNA was reverse-transcribed from around 0.45 ug total RNA using a constant-region primer and ProtoScript II reverse transcriptase. The TCRbeta libraries were prepared through three rounds of nested multiplex PCR following a slightly modified ARM-PCR procedure. Multiplex TRBV1-TRBV30 forward primers and a Cbeta reverse primer were used in the first two PCR rounds, each of which was run for around 10 cycles. A final 25-cycle PCR with Deep VentR polymerase added sample barcodes and Illumina adapters. Amplicons of 200-500 bp were gel-purified with a QIAquick gel extraction kit before sequencing. TCRbeta amplicons were sequenced on an Illumina HiSeq 2500 with 250-bp paired-end reads. The authors processed their data as follows. To recover full CDR3 sequences, reads were quality-trimmed using Trimmomatic v0.33 and paired reads were then merged using FLASH v1.2.11. V, D and J germline segments were assigned to the rearranged TCRbeta sequences by MiGEC v1.2.1b. Clonotype statistics, along with Shannon-Wiener diversity indices, were calculated using VDJtools v1.0.0. Except for diversity analysis, only each sample's 250 most abundant clonotypes were used in subsequent analyses to reduce sampling bias. The public reads were quality trimmed at Q25 with fastp and then assembled into clones with MiXCR by TCRdb, keeping productive beta chains. Rows matching on CDR3 protein sequence are summarized as one entry with the most common DNA and genes. In this record, the V and J calls reflect TCRdb's handling and not the investigators' own analysis. In all, the sample holds fewer than 150,000 distinct CDR3 sequences, and around 60% of those were seen once. Around 8.5% of the sample comes from the top ten.

The record originates from a study of tumor-infiltrating lymphocytes in primary liver carcinoma (dated by TCRdb to the late 2010s). In the study overall: Of the five patients (three men and two women, aged 30 to 69 years), four had hepatocellular carcinoma and one had combined HCC and intrahepatic cholangiocarcinoma. A total of 35 or so specimens from 5 patients underwent TCRbeta repertoire sequencing, comprising roughly 25 tumor regions, 5 adjacent noncancerous liver tissues and 5 peripheral blood samples. Roughly 3.5 to 8 million productive TCRbeta reads were obtained per sample, and no significant difference in read depth was found between tissue types. The five patients had tumors staged T1-T3 N0M0, with maximum diameters ranging from roughly 4.2 to 11 cm. For each liver tumor, the study sampled five regions along with adjacent normal tissue and blood, and applied TCRbeta repertoire sequencing, expression microarrays and whole-exome sequencing. High reproducibility was observed for the technical replicate repertoires, with mean shared-clone rates approximately 0.9 and correlation coefficients above 0.95. To link TCRbeta repertoire diversity with the local molecular phenotype, the roughly 26 tumor region samples were profiled using Agilent mRNA microarrays. Results the study describes overall, beyond this receptor: Compared with blood, tumors had a significantly larger share of the repertoire taken up by the top 250 clones (p = 0.039). Only about 8-24% of top clones were present in all five regions of a tumor, suggesting spatial heterogeneity of tumor-infiltrating T cells. Only the TCR beta chain was sequenced, which likely underestimates true repertoire diversity because unpaired alpha chains were not captured. Pairs of tumor regions showed greater repertoire overlap (mean about 36%) than tumor-adjacent pairs (approximately 17%) or tumor-blood pairs (roughly 15%), which is consistent with antigen-driven expansion. The study included only five patients, and the authors note findings should be validated in a larger study. Bulk unsorted samples precluded comparing CD4+ and CD8+ T cell repertoires.

Reading the germline V gene gives CDR1 SGHNT and CDR2 YENEEA. The CDR3, cysteine through phenylalanine, is 17 amino acids long. Only the CDR3 part of the read is kept: 51 bases, read in frame from the first base. This TCR was sampled from a woman aged 55-70 years with primary liver carcinoma and hepatitis B virus infection. Sequenced material: liver tumor tissue from sampling region 1. This specimen's cell subset or site label, interpreted: tumor region T1, superior pole. The rearrangement combines TRBV11-3 with TRBJ2-2, with TRBD2 perhaps the D gene, on 5 matching bases. For the CDR3, the sequence is CAGSLGRLVGDTGELFF. The sequence in DNA is TGTGCCGGCAGCTTAGGCAGGCTAGTGGGAGACACCGGGGAGCTGTTTTTT.